The 19 T cell receptor beta chains below were found in one sample sequenced in a study of cytomegalovirus exposure and HLA in healthy donors. PCR primers comprised 60 Vbeta and 13 Jbeta primers. The method was immunoSEQ multiplex PCR; TCRdb's version includes in-frame clones alone and lacks a portion of them. The repertoire holds about 130,000 clones, with about 73% as singletons. The sample taken for sequencing was PBMCs. The receptor source for this set is a woman aged 50 to 60 in good health and CMV-seropositive.

The chain is built from TRBV19 and TRBJ1-1; D is ambiguous. This CDR3 has 14 amino acids. V was clipped by 3 bases and J by 11 bases, with 19 bases between them. CDR1 is LNHDA, CDR2 SQIVND, per germline (reference sequence). The CDR3: CASSIRSGMVAAFF. CDR3 sequence (DNA): TGTGCCAGTAGTATTAGGTCAGGTATGGTGGCGGCTTTCTTT.

The chain combines TRBV6-5 with TRBJ1-2, with D possibly being TRBD1 (6 bases). CDR1 is MNHEY, CDR2 SVGAGI, per germline. The CDR3 length is 16 residues. Trimming removed 2 bases at V and 5 bases at J, with 18 bases between. CDR3 protein: CASSYRSPGQKYGYTF. DNA for the CDR3: TGTGCCAGCAGTTACAGATCACCCGGACAGAAGTATGGCTACACCTTC.

The rearrangement joins TRBV6-1 to TRBJ2-3; 9 nucleotides line up with TRBD1. Germline V gene data show CDR1 as MNHNS and CDR2 as SASEGT. J lost 2 bases, V lost 4 bases, and 7 bases had no gene match. The CDR3 totals 16 residues. The CDR3 sequence is CASSARQGEVTDTQYF. For the CDR3, the DNA is TGTGCCAGCAGTGCCAGACAGGGGGAAGTCACAGATACGCAGTATTTT.

V gene TRBV5-1 combines with J gene TRBJ1-2; no clear D gene. V lost 3 bases and J lost 7, with 16 bases in between. The germline V gene has CDR1 SGHRS and CDR2 YFSETQ. The CDR3 contains 14 residues. CDR3 nucleotides: TGCGCCAGCAGCTCGCTACCCGGGGAGGGTGGCTACACCTTC. Amino acids: CASSSLPGEGGYTF.

V usage is TRBV5-5 and J usage is TRBJ1-6; D remains unclear. Trimming pared 4 bases from V and 4 bases from J, leaving 9 bases between. The CDR3 consists of 14 residues. The germline V gene has CDR1 SGHKS and CDR2 YYEKEE (reference sequence). CDR3 DNA: TGTGCCAGCAGCGCGGACTCATATAATTCACCCCTCCACTTT. Translated, it gives CASSADSYNSPLHF.

J is TRBJ2-5 and V is TRBV6-5; tentatively, D is TRBD2 (5 bases). CDR1 is MNHEY, CDR2 SVGAGI, per germline. The V end was cut by 6 bases, the J end by 5 bases, with 13 bases between. The CDR3 contains 13 residues. This CDR3 reads CASRRTRRETQYF. CDR3 nucleotides: TGTGCCAGCAGAAGGACTCGGCGGGAGACCCAGTACTTC.

The chain employs TRBV21-1 and TRBJ2-4; the table names TRBD2, a call not compared with the DNA. TRBV21-1 has pseudogene status. The CDR3 has 15 residues. The CDR3 bases are TGTGCCAGCAGCACCAAGACGGCGGCAAGGAACATTCAGTACTTC. Protein: CASSTKTAARNIQYF.

The gene calls are TRBV7-2 and TRBJ1-2; D gene unclear. The CDR3 spans 11 residues. The germline CDR1 and CDR2 sequences are SGHTA and FQGNSA. The V end was cut by 2 bases, the J end by 6 bases, with 4 bases between. The DNA of the CDR3 is TGTGCCAGCAGCTTACAGGATGGCTACACCTTC. It encodes CASSLQDGYTF.

The chain has TRBV5-1 and TRBJ1-2; 7 bases line up with TRBD1. This CDR3 has 12 amino acids. Losses at the gene ends were 5 bases for V and 11 bases for J; bases not matched to a gene: 9. Germline CDR1 and CDR2: SGHRS and YFSETQ. CDR3 in DNA: TGCGCCAGCAGTGTCCCAGGGGGGAATTACACCTTC. Protein: CASSVPGGNYTF.

The chain has TRBV18 and TRBJ2-5; the D is unclear. The V end lost 2 bases, the J end lost 4 bases, and 8 bases lay between the germline ends. CDR3 length equals 13 residues. The germline CDR1 and CDR2 sequences are KGHSH and LQKENI. In nucleotides, the CDR3 is TGTGCCAGCTCACCAGCCACAACAGAGACCCAGTACTTC. Amino acids: CASSPATTETQYF.

The gene calls are TRBV9 and TRBJ1-5; tentatively, D is TRBD1 (5 bases). V lost 7 bases and J lost 4, with 24 bases in between. The germline V gene has CDR1 SGDLS and CDR2 YYNGEE. This CDR3 has 17 residues. Here the CDR3 reads CASGGTFTGGLNQPQHF. The CDR3 DNA is TGTGCCAGCGGAGGCACCTTCACCGGGGGTCTAAATCAGCCCCAGCATTTT.

The chain joins TRBV5-1 to TRBJ2-2; D remains ambiguous. The CDR3 extends over 14 amino acids. The V and J ends lost 0 bases and 9 bases respectively, with 12 bases between them. The germline V gene has CDR1 SGHRS and CDR2 YFSETQ. CDR3 sequence reads: CASSLAVQARELFF. The CDR3 DNA reads as TGCGCCAGCAGCTTGGCCGTTCAAGCCCGGGAGCTGTTTTTT.

J is TRBJ2-5 and V is TRBV5-1, with 8 bases fitting TRBD1. CDR1 is SGHRS, CDR2 YFSETQ, per germline. The CDR3 has 15 residues. Trimming removed 4 bases from V and 2 bases from J; junction bases left unmatched: 7. CDR3 sequence reads: CASSRDRPQQETQYF. The CDR3 nucleotides are TGCGCCAGCAGCCGGGACAGGCCTCAGCAAGAGACCCAGTACTTC.

The V call is TRBV6-1, the J call TRBJ1-5; TRBD1 is a possible D gene (5 bases). This CDR3 spans 14 amino acids. Trimming shortened V by 0 bases and J by 7 bases, and 10 bases separated the two germline ends. CDR1 MNHNS and CDR2 SASEGT come from the germline V gene. CDR3 DNA: TGTGCCAGCAGTGAAGCGACAGCAGGGCAGCCCCAGCATTTT. It specifies CASSEATAGQPQHF.

With regard to this clone: Other DNA sequences in the same sample also yield this CDR3. The gene calls are TRBV5-4 and TRBJ2-7; 8 bases fit TRBD1. Germline V gene sequence: CDR1 SGHNT, CDR2 YYREEE (reference sequence). CDR3 size: 15 residues. The V gene end was trimmed by 3 bases and the J gene end by 3 bases; junction bases not matched to a gene: 8. The CDR3 loop reads CASSSRSGQGYEQYF. CDR3 nucleotide sequence: TGTGCCAGCAGCTCTCGTTCCGGACAGGGCTACGAGCAGTACTTC.

The CDR3, as DNA: TGTGCCAGCAGCGTAGACGGGGGGGCAGAGGGCGCCAGACGGTATTTT. Protein: CASSVDGGAEGARRYF. The rearrangement links TRBV9 to TRBJ2-3, with TRBD2 matching over 8 bases. Germline lookup yields CDR1 SGDLS and CDR2 YYNGEE. After removal of 0 bases from V and 14 bases from J, the junction contained 17 bases not matched to a gene. The CDR3 runs to 16 residues. The whole variable domain, remainder taken from reference TRBV9 and TRBJ2-3, is DSGVTQTPKHLITATGQRVTLRCSPRSGDLSVYWYQQSLDQGLQFLIQYYNGEERAKGNILERFSAQQFPDLHSELNLSSLELGDSALYFCASSVDGGAEGARRYFGPGTRLTVL.

This chain joins TRBV6-5 and TRBJ1-5, with D perhaps TRBD1 (5 bases). The CDR3 is made up of 11 amino acids. V was pared by 9 bases and J by 4 bases, with 7 bases between. Germline CDR1 and CDR2: MNHEY and SVGAGI. DNA for the CDR3: TGTGCCAGGGGGCAGAATCAGCCCCAGCATTTT. Translation: CARGQNQPQHF.

This chain uses TRBV2 with TRBJ2-5, with 9 bases lining up with TRBD1. Germline V gene data show CDR1 as SNHLY and CDR2 as FYNNEI. V shed 6 bases and J 3 bases; nucleotides not matched to a gene: 8. The CDR3 extends over 15 amino acids. This chain's CDR3 is CASSRKTGGEETQYF. For the CDR3, the DNA is TGTGCCAGCAGCCGGAAGACAGGGGGGGAAGAGACCCAGTACTTC.

This clone was recorded a few times. The chain uses TRBV5-1 and TRBJ2-1; 10 bases map to TRBD2. The CDR3 has 13 residues. Per the germline V gene, CDR1 is SGHRS and CDR2 is YFSETQ. The junction had 2 bases not matched to a gene; V was cut back by 6 bases and J by 5 bases. Here the CDR3 reads CASIGTSDNEQFF. The DNA of the CDR3 is TGCGCCAGCATAGGGACTAGCGACAATGAGCAGTTCTTC. Supplemented by reference TRBV5-1 and TRBJ2-1, the full variable domain reads KAGVTQTPRYLIKTRGQQVTLSCSPISGHRSVSWYQQTPGQGLQFLFEYFSETQRNKGNFPGRFSGRQFSNSRSEMNVSTLELGDSALYLCASIGTSDNEQFFGPGTRLTVL.